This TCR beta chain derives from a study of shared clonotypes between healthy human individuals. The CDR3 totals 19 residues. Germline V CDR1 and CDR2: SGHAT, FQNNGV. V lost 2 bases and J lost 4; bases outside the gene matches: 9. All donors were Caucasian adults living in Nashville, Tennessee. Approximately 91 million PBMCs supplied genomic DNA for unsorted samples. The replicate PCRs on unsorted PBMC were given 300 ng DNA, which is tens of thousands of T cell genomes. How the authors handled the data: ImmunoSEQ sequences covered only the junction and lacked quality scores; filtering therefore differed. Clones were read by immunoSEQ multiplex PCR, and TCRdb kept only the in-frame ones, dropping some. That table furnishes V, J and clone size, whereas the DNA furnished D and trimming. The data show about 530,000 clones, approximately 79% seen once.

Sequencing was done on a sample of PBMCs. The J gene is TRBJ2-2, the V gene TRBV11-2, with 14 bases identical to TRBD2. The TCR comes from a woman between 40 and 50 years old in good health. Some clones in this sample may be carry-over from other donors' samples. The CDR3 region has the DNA TGTGCCAGCAGCTTATTTAGACTAGCGGGAGGGCCGGGCACCGGGGAGCTGTTTTTT. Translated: CASSLFRLAGGPGTGELFF. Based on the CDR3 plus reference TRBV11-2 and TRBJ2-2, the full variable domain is EAGVAQSPRYKIIEKRQSVAFWCNPISGHATLYWYQQILGQGPKLLIQFQNNGVVDDSQLPKDRFSAERLKGVDSTLKIQPAKLEDSAVYLCASSLFRLAGGPGTGELFFGEGSRLTVL.